The rows below give T cell receptor beta chains drawn from one sample of a study of human thymus T cells. Repertoires were generated with immunoSEQ multiplex PCR, while TCRdb's copy carries only in-frame clones and drops some. The sample has 35,000 to 45,000 clones, 90% to 95% seen once. Material for sequencing was blood. These receptors came from a boy in the first two years of life with a congenital heart defect but otherwise immunologically healthy. CDR3s include the opening cysteine and the closing phenylalanine or tryptophan. The order of the fields is CDR3 protein, CDR3 DNA, D gene, V gene, J gene, clone size. The D gene is left open where the match is weak. The size field is filled for only some rows; it gives once, few, many or a size class.

CDR3 protein: CASSQGDNLMNTEAFF; CDR3 DNA: TGTGCCAGCAGTCAGGGGGATAACCTCATGAACACTGAAGCTTTCTTT; D gene: TRBD1; V gene: TRBV6-6; J gene: TRBJ1-1; clone size: -
CDR3 protein: CASSVEEGRYNSPLHF; CDR3 DNA: TGTGCCAGCAGCGTAGAGGAGGGGAGGTATAATTCACCCCTCCACTTT; D gene: -; V gene: TRBV9; J gene: TRBJ1-6; clone size: -
CDR3 protein: CASSSGGTYSYEQYF; CDR3 DNA: TGTGCCAGCAGCTCTGGCGGGACCTACTCCTACGAGCAGTACTTC; D gene: -; V gene: TRBV28; J gene: TRBJ2-7; clone size: -
CDR3 protein: CASSPGLAGVQETQYF; CDR3 DNA: TGTGCCAGCAGCCCGGGACTAGCGGGGGTGCAAGAGACCCAGTACTTC; D gene: TRBD2; V gene: TRBV11-3; J gene: TRBJ2-5; clone size: once
CDR3 protein: CASSQGRVKETQYF; CDR3 DNA: TGCGCCAGCAGCCAAGGGCGGGTAAAAGAGACCCAGTACTTC; D gene: -; V gene: TRBV4-3; J gene: TRBJ2-5; clone size: -
CDR3 protein: CASSADRANQPQHF; CDR3 DNA: TGTGCCAGCTCAGCTGACAGGGCAAATCAGCCCCAGCATTTT; D gene: TRBD1; V gene: TRBV18; J gene: TRBJ1-5; clone size: few
CDR3 protein: CASSLGLASSYNEQFF; CDR3 DNA: TGCGCCAGCAGCCTCGGACTAGCCAGCTCCTACAATGAGCAGTTCTTC; D gene: TRBD2; V gene: TRBV4-3; J gene: TRBJ2-1; clone size: -
CDR3 protein: CASSQVGMTYEQYF; CDR3 DNA: TGCGCCAGCAGCCAAGTAGGGATGACCTACGAGCAGTACTTC; D gene: -; V gene: TRBV4-1; J gene: TRBJ2-7; clone size: -
CDR3 protein: CASGTGVSGELFF; CDR3 DNA: TGTGCCAGCGGGACAGGGGTATCCGGGGAGCTGTTTTTT; D gene: TRBD1; V gene: TRBV19; J gene: TRBJ2-2; clone size: -
CDR3 protein: CASTSLMNTEAFF; CDR3 DNA: TGTGCCAGCACCAGTCTCATGAACACTGAAGCTTTCTTT; D gene: -; V gene: TRBV6-5; J gene: TRBJ1-1; clone size: -
CDR3 protein: CASSDSGGTDTQYF; CDR3 DNA: TGTGCCAGCAGTGACTCAGGGGGCACAGATACGCAGTATTTT; D gene: -; V gene: TRBV6-4; J gene: TRBJ2-3; clone size: -
CDR3 protein: CASSRRTVTNEQFF; CDR3 DNA: TGTGCCAGCAGCCGACGGACTGTAACCAATGAGCAGTTCTTC; D gene: -; V gene: TRBV11-3; J gene: TRBJ2-1; clone size: -
CDR3 protein: CASSLTGGSGYTF; CDR3 DNA: TGTGCCAGCAGCCTGACAGGGGGAAGCGGCTACACCTTC; D gene: TRBD1; V gene: TRBV2; J gene: TRBJ1-2; clone size: -
CDR3 protein: CASSMRGDYYGYTF; CDR3 DNA: TGTGCCAGTAGTATGCGCGGAGACTACTATGGCTACACCTTC; D gene: -; V gene: TRBV19; J gene: TRBJ1-2; clone size: -
CDR3 protein: CASSIGTSGPYEQYF; CDR3 DNA: TGTGCCAGTAGTATAGGGACTAGCGGTCCCTACGAGCAGTACTTC; D gene: TRBD2; V gene: TRBV19; J gene: TRBJ2-7; clone size: -
CDR3 protein: CASGGGELFF; CDR3 DNA: TGTGCCAGCGGAGGCGGGGAGCTGTTTTTT; D gene: -; V gene: TRBV13; J gene: TRBJ2-2; clone size: -
CDR3 protein: CASSLGAETQYF; CDR3 DNA: TGTGCCAGCAGCCTGGGGGCGGAGACCCAGTACTTC; D gene: -; V gene: TRBV7-9; J gene: TRBJ2-5; clone size: -
CDR3 protein: CASSQVTSGPGETQYF; CDR3 DNA: TGTGCCAGCAGCCAAGTAACTAGCGGCCCGGGGGAGACCCAGTACTTC; D gene: TRBD2; V gene: TRBV4-2; J gene: TRBJ2-5; clone size: -
CDR3 protein: CASSPGQGSSYEQYF; CDR3 DNA: TGTGCCAGCTCACCCGGACAGGGCTCTTCCTACGAGCAGTACTTC; D gene: TRBD1; V gene: TRBV18; J gene: TRBJ2-7; clone size: once
CDR3 protein: CASSEAGGADTQYF; CDR3 DNA: TGCGCCAGCAGTGAAGCGGGGGGTGCAGATACGCAGTATTTT; D gene: TRBD2; V gene: TRBV10-2; J gene: TRBJ2-3; clone size: -
CDR3 protein: CASSLERGRTDTQYF; CDR3 DNA: TGTGCCAGCAGCCTAGAGCGGGGGCGCACAGATACGCAGTATTTT; D gene: TRBD2; V gene: TRBV13; J gene: TRBJ2-3; clone size: -
CDR3 protein: CASRDPGLQETQYF; CDR3 DNA: TGTGCCAGCAGAGATCCGGGACTACAAGAGACCCAGTACTTC; D gene: TRBD2; V gene: TRBV6-1; J gene: TRBJ2-5; clone size: -
CDR3 protein: CASSLIDNEQFF; CDR3 DNA: TGTGCCAGCAGCTTAATAGACAATGAGCAGTTCTTC; D gene: -; V gene: TRBV7-2; J gene: TRBJ2-1; clone size: -
CDR3 protein: CASSQFSGSSYNEQFF; CDR3 DNA: TGCGCCAGCAGCCAGTTTAGCGGGAGCTCCTACAATGAGCAGTTCTTC; D gene: TRBD2; V gene: TRBV4-3; J gene: TRBJ2-1; clone size: -
CDR3 protein: CASSTELAGLSYEQFF; CDR3 DNA: TGTGCCAGCAGCACGGAACTAGCGGGGCTCTCATATGAGCAGTTCTTC; D gene: TRBD2; V gene: TRBV5-4; J gene: TRBJ2-1; clone size: once
CDR3 protein: CASSLLQNPYDYTF; CDR3 DNA: TGTGCCAGCAGCCTCCTACAGAACCCCTATGACTACACCTTC; D gene: -; V gene: TRBV4-2; J gene: TRBJ1-2; clone size: once
CDR3 protein: CASSLGGYDYYEQYF; CDR3 DNA: TGTGCCAGCAGCTTGGGCGGGTACGACTACTACGAGCAGTACTTC; D gene: -; V gene: TRBV7-2; J gene: TRBJ2-7; clone size: -
CDR3 protein: CARTSGGAGNEQFF; CDR3 DNA: TGTGCCAGAACTAGCGGGGGGGCCGGCAATGAGCAGTTCTTC; D gene: TRBD2; V gene: TRBV30; J gene: TRBJ2-1; clone size: -
CDR3 protein: CASSQDVSGGAETQYF; CDR3 DNA: TGCGCCAGCAGCCAAGACGTTAGCGGGGGGGCAGAGACCCAGTACTTC; D gene: TRBD2; V gene: TRBV4-1; J gene: TRBJ2-5; clone size: -
CDR3 protein: CASSQDRVLFF; CDR3 DNA: TGCGCCAGCAGCCAAGACAGGGTTTTGTTTTTT; D gene: -; V gene: TRBV4-1; J gene: TRBJ1-4; clone size: -
CDR3 protein: CASSLGGLSYEQYF; CDR3 DNA: TGTGCCAGCAGCTTAGGCGGACTCTCCTACGAGCAGTACTTC; D gene: -; V gene: TRBV11-3; J gene: TRBJ2-7; clone size: -
CDR3 protein: CASSLTGGLSYEQYF; CDR3 DNA: TGTGCCAGCAGCTTAACCGGGGGACTATCCTACGAGCAGTACTTC; D gene: TRBD2; V gene: TRBV7-2; J gene: TRBJ2-7; clone size: -
CDR3 protein: CASSYSRSSYGYTF; CDR3 DNA: TGTGCCAGCAGTTACTCCAGGTCCTCTTATGGCTACACCTTC; D gene: -; V gene: TRBV6-5; J gene: TRBJ1-2; clone size: -
CDR3 protein: CASSLGASSPLHF; CDR3 DNA: TGTGCCAGCAGCTTAGGTGCCAGCTCACCCCTCCACTTT; D gene: -; V gene: TRBV7-6; J gene: TRBJ1-6; clone size: -
CDR3 protein: CASSLTLRNYEQYF; CDR3 DNA: TGTGCCAGCAGCTTAACGCTGAGGAACTACGAGCAGTACTTC; D gene: -; V gene: TRBV7-9; J gene: TRBJ2-7; clone size: -
CDR3 protein: CASSTGAHEQYF; CDR3 DNA: TGTGCCAGCAGCACCGGCGCCCACGAGCAGTACTTC; D gene: -; V gene: TRBV7-9; J gene: TRBJ2-7; clone size: -
CDR3 protein: CASSQTGGYEQYF; CDR3 DNA: TGCGCCAGCAGCCAAACAGGGGGCTACGAGCAGTACTTC; D gene: TRBD1; V gene: TRBV4-1; J gene: TRBJ2-7; clone size: -
CDR3 protein: CASSPSGQGRGQPQHF; CDR3 DNA: TGCGCCAGCAGCCCCTCGGGACAGGGGAGGGGACAGCCCCAGCATTTT; D gene: TRBD1; V gene: TRBV4-1; J gene: TRBJ1-5; clone size: -
CDR3 protein: CASRQTANLEAFF; CDR3 DNA: TGCGCCAGCAGACAGACAGCTAACCTTGAAGCTTTCTTT; D gene: -; V gene: TRBV5-1; J gene: TRBJ1-1; clone size: -
CDR3 protein: CASRPNTDSGNTIYF; CDR3 DNA: TGCGCCAGCCGCCCAAATACTGACTCTGGAAACACCATATATTTT; D gene: -; V gene: TRBV5-1; J gene: TRBJ1-3; clone size: -
CDR3 protein: CASTSDRDYGYTF; CDR3 DNA: TGTGCCAGTACCTCGGACAGGGACTATGGCTACACCTTC; D gene: TRBD1; V gene: TRBV19; J gene: TRBJ1-2; clone size: -
CDR3 protein: CASSLNGVRLLYF; CDR3 DNA: TGTGCCAGCAGCTTAAACGGAGTTCGGTTGTTATATTTT; D gene: -; V gene: TRBV7-2; J gene: TRBJ1-3; clone size: -
CDR3 protein: CATISGGTNEQFF; CDR3 DNA: TGTGCCACCATATCGGGGGGTACCAATGAGCAGTTCTTC; D gene: TRBD2; V gene: TRBV19; J gene: TRBJ2-1; clone size: -
CDR3 protein: CSATIGLGQFTGELFF; CDR3 DNA: TGCAGCGCCACAATAGGCTTAGGACAGTTCACCGGGGAGCTGTTTTTT; D gene: -; V gene: TRBV29-1; J gene: TRBJ2-2; clone size: -
CDR3 protein: CAISRCEQYF; CDR3 DNA: TGTGCAATTAGCCGGTGCGAGCAGTACTTC; D gene: -; V gene: TRBV12-2; J gene: TRBJ2-7; clone size: -
CDR3 protein: CATLRGWGNYGYTF; CDR3 DNA: TGTGCCACTTTGCGGGGGTGGGGAAACTATGGCTACACCTTC; D gene: -; V gene: TRBV6-1; J gene: TRBJ1-2; clone size: once
CDR3 protein: CASRLTANTGELFF; CDR3 DNA: TGTGCCAGCAGACTAACCGCGAACACCGGGGAGCTGTTTTTT; D gene: -; V gene: TRBV7-9; J gene: TRBJ2-2; clone size: once
CDR3 protein: CASSYLQETQYF; CDR3 DNA: TGTGCCAGCAGTTACTTACAAGAGACCCAGTACTTC; D gene: -; V gene: TRBV6-5; J gene: TRBJ2-5; clone size: -
CDR3 protein: CASSLAEGARYGYTF; CDR3 DNA: TGCGCCAGCAGCTTGGCGGAGGGGGCGCGTTATGGCTACACCTTC; D gene: TRBD1; V gene: TRBV5-1; J gene: TRBJ1-2; clone size: -
CDR3 protein: CASSFGPNTGELFF; CDR3 DNA: TGTGCCAGTAGTTTCGGACCAAACACCGGGGAGCTGTTTTTT; D gene: -; V gene: TRBV19; J gene: TRBJ2-2; clone size: once
CDR3 protein: CTSSQDAGFYEQYF; CDR3 DNA: TGCACCAGCAGCCAAGATGCGGGGTTCTACGAGCAGTACTTC; D gene: -; V gene: TRBV1; J gene: TRBJ2-7; clone size: -